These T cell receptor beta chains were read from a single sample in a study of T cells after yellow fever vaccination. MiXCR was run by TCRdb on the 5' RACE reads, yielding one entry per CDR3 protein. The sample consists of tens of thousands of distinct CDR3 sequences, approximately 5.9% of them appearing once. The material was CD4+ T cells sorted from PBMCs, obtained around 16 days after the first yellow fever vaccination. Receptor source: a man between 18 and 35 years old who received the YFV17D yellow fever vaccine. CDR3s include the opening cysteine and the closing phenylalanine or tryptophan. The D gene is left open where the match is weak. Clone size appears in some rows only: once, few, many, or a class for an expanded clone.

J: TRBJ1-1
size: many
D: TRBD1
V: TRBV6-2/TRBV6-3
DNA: TGTGCCAGCAGTTACTCGAATACGGGGACAGGGAAGAACACTGAAGCTTTCTTT
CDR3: CASSYSNTGTGKNTEAFF

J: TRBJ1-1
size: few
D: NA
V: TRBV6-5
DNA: TGTGCCAGCAGTTACGGGGGCCGTGGAGCTTTCTTT
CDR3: CASSYGGRGAFF

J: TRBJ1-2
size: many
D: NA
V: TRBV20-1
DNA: TGCAGTGCTTACTTCAGACTCGACTACACCTTC
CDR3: CSAYFRLDYTF

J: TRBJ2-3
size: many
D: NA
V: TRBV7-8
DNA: TGTGCCAGCAGCTCCGTCGGGGGAAGCACAGATACGCAGTATTTT
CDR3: CASSSVGGSTDTQYF

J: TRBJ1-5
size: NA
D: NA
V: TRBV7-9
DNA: TGTGCCAGCAGCTTAGTGGGCAGAGGGGTAAGTCAGCCCCAGCATTTT
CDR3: CASSLVGRGVSQPQHF

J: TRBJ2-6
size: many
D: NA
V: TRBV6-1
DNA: TGTGCCAGCAGTGCGGCCAGCTCTGGGGCCAACGTCCTGACTTTC
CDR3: CASSAASSGANVLTF

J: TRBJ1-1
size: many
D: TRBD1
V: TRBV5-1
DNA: TGCGCCAGCAGCTTCGACAGGGGGAATACTGAAGCTTTCTTT
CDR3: CASSFDRGNTEAFF

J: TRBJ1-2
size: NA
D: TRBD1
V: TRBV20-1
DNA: TGCACCAGGGACAGCCCAAACTATGGCTACACCTTC
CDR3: CTRDSPNYGYTF

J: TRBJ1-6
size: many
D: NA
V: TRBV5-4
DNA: TGTGCCAGCAGCTTCGGGGGGTATTCACCCCTCCACTTT
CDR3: CASSFGGYSPLHF

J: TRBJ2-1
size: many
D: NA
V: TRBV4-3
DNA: TGCGCCAGCAGCCAAGGAGGAGGGCAGAGGGATGAGCAGTTCTTC
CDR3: CASSQGGGQRDEQFF

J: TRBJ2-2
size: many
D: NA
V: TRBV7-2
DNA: TGTGCCAGCAGCCCGAGAAGGACTTCGAACACCGGGGAGCTGTTTTTT
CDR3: CASSPRRTSNTGELFF

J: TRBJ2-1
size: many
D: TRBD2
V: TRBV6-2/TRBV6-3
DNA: TGTGCCAGCAGAGATAGCGGGGGGAACTACAATGAGCAGTTCTTC
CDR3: CASRDSGGNYNEQFF

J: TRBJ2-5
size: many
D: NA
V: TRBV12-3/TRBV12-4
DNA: TGTGCCAGCAGCCCCCTCTTGGGACAAGAGACCCAGTACTTC
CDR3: CASSPLLGQETQYF

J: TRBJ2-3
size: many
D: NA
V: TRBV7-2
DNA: TGTGCCAGCAGCTCGCCTAGGGGGTGGCGCACAGATACGCAGTATTTT
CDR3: CASSSPRGWRTDTQYF

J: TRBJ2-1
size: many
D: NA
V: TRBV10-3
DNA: TGTGCCATCAGTGAGTCGAGTCCAGGGGCCGATGAGCAGTTCTTC
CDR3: CAISESSPGADEQFF

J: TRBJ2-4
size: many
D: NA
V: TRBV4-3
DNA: TGCGCCAGCAGCCAAGATCTCTCTGGGACAAACATTCAGTACTTC
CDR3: CASSQDLSGTNIQYF

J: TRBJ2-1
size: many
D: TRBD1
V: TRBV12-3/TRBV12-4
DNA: TGTGCCAGCAGTAGTACACGGAAGGGGGCTGAGCAGTTCTTC
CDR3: CASSSTRKGAEQFF

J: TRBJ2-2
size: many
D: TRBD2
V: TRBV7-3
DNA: TGTGCCAGCAGTTGGACTAGCTCTGGCACCGGGGAGCTGTTTTTT
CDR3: CASSWTSSGTGELFF

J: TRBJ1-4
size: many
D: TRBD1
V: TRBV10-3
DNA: TGTGCCATCAGTCACGGGACAGGGGGTGAAAAACTGTTTTTT
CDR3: CAISHGTGGEKLFF

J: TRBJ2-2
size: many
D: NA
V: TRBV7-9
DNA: TGTGCCAGCAGCTTACTGGCGAACACCGGGGAGCTGTTTTTT
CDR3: CASSLLANTGELFF

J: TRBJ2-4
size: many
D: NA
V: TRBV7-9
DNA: TGTGCCAGCAGCTTCTGGGGGCCGGGTTCCTACCTGGCCAAAAACATTCAGTACTTC
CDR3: CASSFWGPGSYLAKNIQYF

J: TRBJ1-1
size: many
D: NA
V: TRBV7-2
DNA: TGTGCCAGCAGCTTACGCGGGGGCACCTCCATGACTGAAGCTTTCTTT
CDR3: CASSLRGGTSMTEAFF

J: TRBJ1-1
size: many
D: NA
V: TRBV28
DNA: TGTGCCAGCAGTATGAGCACTGAAGCTTTCTTT
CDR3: CASSMSTEAFF